What follows are 32 T cell receptor beta chains derived from one specimen sequenced in a study of identical twins. TCRdb independently ran MiXCR on the 5' RACE reads; one entry per CDR3 protein. The sample contains about 100,000 distinct CDR3 sequences, under 6.5% of which appear only once. What was sequenced was memory T cells sorted from blood. These receptors came from a woman aged 45 to 65 in good health.

This clonotype was counted at least ten times. The rearrangement joins TRBV6-6 to TRBJ2-1; possibly TRBD2 for D (5 bases). Between the trimmed V and J ends, which lost 2 bases and 8 bases, there was a span of 16 bases. Germline CDR1 MNHNY, CDR2 SVGAGI (reference sequence). There are 15 residues in the CDR3. The CDR3 DNA reads TGTGCCAGCAGTTACGATTTCCTAGCACTCCATGAGCAGTTCTTC. Its translation is CASSYDFLALHEQFF.

This clonotype has ten or more counts. This rearrangement joins TRBV2 to TRBJ1-5, with a tentative D call TRBD1 (5 bases). This CDR3 is built from 14 residues. Between the trimmed V and J ends, which lost 6 bases and 0 bases, there was a span of 9 bases. CDR1 is SNHLY and CDR2 is FYNNEI in the germline V gene. CDR3 sequence (DNA): TGTGCCAGCAGAGGCGACAGTAGCAATCAGCCCCAGCATTTT. The encoded protein is CASRGDSSNQPQHF.

This clonotype was counted between two and nine times. V gene TRBV3-1 combines with J gene TRBJ2-5; possibly TRBD2 for D (5 bases). Germline CDR1 LGHDT, CDR2 YNNKEL (reference sequence). Deletions cut 1 base from V and 5 bases from J, with 8 bases between. This CDR3 is built from 13 residues. CDR3 in amino acids: CASSQVGVETQYF. CDR3 sequence (DNA): TGTGCCAGCAGCCAAGTGGGAGTTGAGACCCAGTACTTC.

This clonotype was recorded many times. This chain links TRBV24-1 with TRBJ2-2; D may be TRBD1 (6 bases). V was trimmed by 0 bases and J by 5 bases, leaving 12 bases between them. Germline V gene sequence: CDR1 KGHDR, CDR2 SFDVKD. The CDR3 covers 16 residues. CDR3 protein: CATSDLLQGGTGELFF. CDR3 bases: TGTGCCACCAGTGATTTGCTACAGGGTGGGACCGGGGAGCTGTTTTTT.

This clonotype was detected ten times or more. The chain is built from TRBV29-1 and TRBJ2-7, with TRBD1 as a possible D gene (6 bases). Deletions cut 4 bases from V and 5 bases from J, with 18 bases between. The CDR3 runs 14 residues. In germline, CDR1 is SQVTM, CDR2 ANQGSEA. The CDR3: CSVGVYRVADEQYF. The CDR3 DNA reads TGCAGCGTTGGGGTTTACAGGGTAGCTGACGAGCAGTACTTC.

This clonotype was counted ten times or more. This chain links TRBV5-1 with TRBJ2-3; D not resolved. The CDR3 runs 12 residues. Looked up from germline, CDR1 is SGHRS and CDR2 is YFSETQ. V lost 4 bases and J 4 bases, leaving 7 bases between the germline ends. CDR3 amino acids: CASSTEPDTQYF. The CDR3 bases are TGCGCCAGCAGCACAGAACCAGATACGCAGTATTTT.

The chain joins TRBV29-1 to TRBJ1-4, with 7 nucleotides matching TRBD1. Trimming took 4 bases from V and 0 from J; bases not matched to a gene: 5. The CDR3 sequence is 15 residues long. From germline, CDR1 is SQVTM and CDR2 ANQGSEA. Here the CDR3 reads CSVVSQGATNEKLFF. In DNA, the CDR3 is TGCAGCGTTGTCTCCCAGGGGGCAACTAATGAAAAACTGTTTTTT. The whole variable domain, filled in from reference TRBV29-1 and TRBJ1-4, reads SAVISQKPSRDICQRGTSLTIQCQVDSQVTMMFWYRQQPGQSLTLIATANQGSEATYESGFVIDKFPISRPNLTFSTLTVSNMSPEDSSIYLCSVVSQGATNEKLFFGSGTQLSVL.

Ten or more counts support this clonotype. The chain employs TRBV7-3 and TRBJ1-6; D unresolved. The CDR3 covers 13 residues. Deletions cut 3 bases from V and 8 bases from J, with 8 bases between. Germline lookup yields CDR1 SGHTA and CDR2 FQGTGA. The CDR3 spells CASSLKIYSPLHF. The CDR3 DNA reads as TGTGCCAGCAGCTTGAAGATTTATTCACCCCTCCACTTT.

This chain links TRBV6-5 with TRBJ1-1; D uncertain. Between the trimmed V and J ends, which lost 0 bases and 2 bases, there was a span of 7 bases. CDR1 and CDR2 (germline): MNHEY, SVGAGI. CDR3 length: 14 residues. As DNA, the CDR3 is TGTGCCAGCAGTTACTCGAGACTAAACACTGAAGCTTTCTTT. Translating gives CASSYSRLNTEAFF.

This clonotype was recorded a few times. V usage is TRBV6-6 and J usage is TRBJ2-5; 7 bases match TRBD2. The CDR3 covers 14 residues. Germline V lookup: CDR1 MNHNY, CDR2 SVGAGI (reference sequence). The J segment lost 5 bases and the V segment lost 7 bases, leaving 10 bases of the junction unmatched. The CDR3 DNA is TGTGCCAGCACCGTGGCGGGAGTAACCGAGACCCAGTACTTC. It is translated as CASTVAGVTETQYF.

This clonotype was picked up many times. The chain recombines TRBV7-8 with TRBJ1-6, with D maybe TRBD1 (5 bases). The CDR3 has 13 amino acids. Per the germline V gene, CDR1 is SGHVS and CDR2 is FQNEAQ. V was trimmed by 4 bases and J by 7 bases, leaving 8 bases between them. The CDR3 here is CASSSGTNSPLHF. CDR3 in DNA: TGTGCCAGCAGCTCCGGGACCAATTCACCCCTCCACTTT. The full variable domain, rest sourced from reference TRBV7-8 and TRBJ1-6, is GAGVSQSPRYKVAKRGQDVALRCDPISGHVSLFWYQQALGQGPEFLTYFQNEAQLDKSGLPSDRFFAERPEGSVSTLKIQRTQQEDSAVYLCASSSGTNSPLHFGNGTRLTVT.

This clonotype showed up many times. This CDR3 is CASSPHSKGKAFF. CDR3 DNA sequence: TGTGCCAGCAGTCCCCACTCCAAGGGGAAGGCTTTCTTT. J is TRBJ1-1 and V is TRBV12-3 or TRBV12-4, with D possibly matching TRBD1 (5 bases). V dropped 5 bases and J dropped 11 bases, with 18 bases sitting between them. The CDR3 is made up of 13 amino acids.

This clonotype has just a few counts. CDR3 DNA: TGCGCCAGCGGAGCCACAGATACGCAGTATTTT. It is translated as CASGATDTQYF. J is TRBJ2-3 and V is TRBV5-1; D is undetermined. V dropped 7 bases and J dropped 2 bases, with 5 bases sitting between them. Germline V gene lookup returns CDR1 SGHRS and CDR2 YFSETQ. This CDR3 spans 11 amino acids.

This clonotype occurred many times. This chain connects TRBV12-3 or TRBV12-4 to TRBJ1-1; D is uncertain. The CDR3 is made up of 14 amino acids. V was trimmed by 5 bases and J by 1 base, leaving 11 bases between them. The CDR3 spells CASSPLTENTEAFF. CDR3 nucleotides: TGTGCCAGCAGTCCCCTGACTGAGAACACTGAAGCTTTCTTT.

This clonotype was observed many times. The chain couples TRBV4-2 to TRBJ2-3; 10 bases agree with TRBD2. Per germline, CDR1 LGHNA and CDR2 YNFKEQ. The CDR3 has 18 amino acids. J gave up 1 base and V 1 base, and 8 bases lay outside the gene matches. The CDR3 is CASSQAGGGTSGTDTQYF. CDR3 DNA sequence: TGTGCCAGCAGCCAAGCCGGGGGGGGGACTAGCGGCACAGATACGCAGTATTTT.

In its sample, this clonotype was seen many times. The chain carries TRBV6-2 or TRBV6-3 and TRBJ2-7; possible D gene TRBD2, 6 bases. CDR3 size: 14 residues. Between the trimmed V and J ends, which lost 10 bases and 4 bases, there was a span of 20 bases. CDR1 and CDR2 from the germline V gene are MNHEY and SVGEGT. For the CDR3, the DNA is TGTGCCACCTCCACCCCCGGGGGAGCTTACGAGCAGTACGTC. It yields the protein CATSTPGGAYEQYV.

This clonotype was picked up many times. CDR3 in DNA: TGTGCCAGCGGGCCTCGGTCATTCCTCCACTTT. Its protein product is CASGPRSFLHF. V and J are TRBV2 and TRBJ1-6; unclear D gene. The CDR3 is 11 amino acids. The ends were cut back, 8 bases at V and 15 bases at J, with 14 bases in the middle. Germline assignment: CDR1 SNHLY and CDR2 FYNNEI.

In its sample, this clonotype was seen a few times. The V call is TRBV6-1, the J call TRBJ2-5, with 14 bases aligning to TRBD2. CDR3 size: 18 residues. CDR1 and CDR2 (germline): MNHNS, SASEGT. Trimming took 6 bases from V and 4 from J; bases not matched to a gene: 13. For the CDR3, the DNA is TGTGCCAGCAGCCTAGGGATTTTAGGACTAGCGGGAGGAGAGACCCAGTACTTC. It translates to CASSLGILGLAGGETQYF.

This clonotype was observed many times. The chain carries TRBV2 and TRBJ2-4; D remains ambiguous. The length of the CDR3 is 15 residues. V lost 7 bases and J lost 0, with 13 bases in between. Germline V gene data show CDR1 as SNHLY and CDR2 as FYNNEI. Here the CDR3 reads CASINSRLAKNIQYF. CDR3 DNA sequence: TGTGCCAGCATAAACTCCCGGTTAGCCAAAAACATTCAGTACTTC.

In this sample, this clonotype turned up many times. The gene calls are TRBV10-3 and TRBJ2-1, with 7 bases that match TRBD1. The trim removed 11 bases at V and 0 bases at J, leaving 10 bases unmatched. The germline V gene has CDR1 ENHRY and CDR2 SYGVKD. This CDR3 is 15 amino acids long. The CDR3 DNA is TGTGCCTCCCGAGCAGGGGACAGCTCCTACAATGAGCAGTTCTTC. The encoded protein is CASRAGDSSYNEQFF.

The chain combines TRBV7-9 with TRBJ2-3, with a possible D match to TRBD2 (5 bases). Between the trimmed V and J ends, which lost 4 bases and 6 bases, there was a span of 11 bases. CDR1 SEHNR and CDR2 FQNEAQ come from the germline V gene (reference sequence). The CDR3 loop spans 13 amino acids. The CDR3 loop reads CASSSPGSDTQYF. Here the CDR3 DNA reads TGTGCCAGCAGCTCCCCGGGGTCCGATACGCAGTATTTT.

This clonotype showed up many times. V usage is TRBV7-6 and J usage is TRBJ1-2, with D perhaps matching TRBD1 (5 bases). Between the trimmed V and J ends, which lost 4 bases and 5 bases, there was a span of 11 bases. The CDR3 spans 13 residues. Germline CDR1 SGHVS, CDR2 FNYEAQ. The chain's CDR3 is CASSSGRAYGYTF. The CDR3 DNA is TGTGCCAGCAGCTCAGGGAGGGCGTATGGCTACACCTTC.

J is TRBJ1-5 and V is TRBV10-3; unclear D gene. This CDR3 region has 15 residues. Trimming took off 0 bases at V and 2 bases at J, with 8 bases between the two ends. Germline CDR1 ENHRY, CDR2 SYGVKD. CDR3 nucleotide sequence: TGTGCCATCAGTGAGTCGGGGTTGGGCAATCAGCCCCAGCATTTT. It is translated as CAISESGLGNQPQHF.

In its sample, this clonotype was seen many times. The CDR3: CASEYYLGMETQYF. The CDR3, as DNA: TGTGCCAGCGAGTATTACCTCGGTATGGAGACCCAGTACTTC. V is TRBV5-8 and J is TRBJ2-5; D not resolved. The CDR3 covers 14 residues. Trimming removed 7 bases from V and 5 bases from J, with 18 bases in between. CDR1 is SGHTS and CDR2 is YDEGEE in the germline V gene.

The V and J genes are TRBV11-3 and TRBJ1-1; D perhaps matches TRBD1 (5 bases). The CDR3 contains 16 residues. The V end was cut by 1 base, the J end by 2 bases, with 14 bases between. The germline CDR1 and CDR2 sequences are SGHNT and YENEEA. CDR3 DNA sequence: TGTGCCAGCAGCTTAGGCATGGCGGGACGTAACACTGAAGCTTTCTTT. Residues: CASSLGMAGRNTEAFF.

The chain links TRBV20-1 to TRBJ1-4, with 8 nucleotides matching TRBD1. Germline V gene lookup returns CDR1 DFQATT and CDR2 SNEGSKA (reference sequence). The CDR3 has 13 residues. With V trimmed by 5 bases and J by 8 bases, 7 bases remained unmatched. The CDR3 loop reads CSAQQGVEEKLFF. CDR3 in DNA: TGCAGTGCTCAACAGGGGGTTGAGGAAAAACTGTTTTTT.

This clonotype was counted only a few times. CDR3 bases: TGTGCCACCAGTGATGGGTCTAGCGGGAGGGGTGAGCAGTTCTTC. Its protein is CATSDGSSGRGEQFF. The chain combines TRBV24-1 with TRBJ2-1, with TRBD2 matching 12 bases. V lost 3 bases and J lost 9; bases outside the gene matches: 5. This CDR3 is 15 amino acids long. The germline V gene encodes CDR1 KGHDR and CDR2 SFDVKD.

This CDR3 is CASRVRGEPTYEQYF. In nucleotides, the CDR3 is TGTGCCAGTAGGGTTCGGGGGGAGCCGACCTACGAGCAGTACTTC. This chain links TRBV19 with TRBJ2-7; 7 nucleotides line up with TRBD2. CDR1 is LNHDA and CDR2 is SQIVND in the germline V gene (reference sequence). The ends lost 6 bases at V and 2 bases at J; junction bases unmatched: 10. CDR3 length equals 15 residues.

The J gene is TRBJ2-1, the V gene TRBV7-2, with TRBD2 matching over 8 bases. Losses at the gene ends were 3 bases for V and 10 bases for J; bases not matched to a gene: 8. The CDR3 is 14 residues long. Per germline, CDR1 SGHTA and CDR2 FQGNSA. CDR3 sequence reads: CASSFPGRAREQFF. In nucleotides, the CDR3 is TGTGCCAGCAGCTTTCCCGGGAGGGCCCGAGAGCAGTTCTTC. Complete variable domain (other parts from reference TRBV7-2 and TRBJ2-1): GAGVSQSPSNKVTEKGKDVELRCDPISGHTALYWYRQSLGQGLEFLIYFQGNSAPDKSGLPSDRFSAERTGGSVSTLTIQRTQQEDSAVYLCASSFPGRAREQFFGPGTRLTVL.

The rearrangement joins TRBV11-3 to TRBJ2-1; the match to TRBD2 covers 9 bases. CDR1 is SGHNT, CDR2 YENEEA, per germline. J was trimmed by 5 bases and V by 5 bases; bases with no gene match: 7. The CDR3 contains 15 residues. The CDR3 DNA follows: TGTGCCAGCAGCGAGAAAGGGACTAGCAACAATGAGCAGTTCTTC. Protein sequence: CASSEKGTSNNEQFF.

CDR3 amino acids: CSATSEAGGPDTQYF. The CDR3 DNA follows: TGCAGTGCTACCTCTGAAGCGGGAGGGCCAGATACGCAGTATTTT. The chain recombines TRBV20-1 with TRBJ2-3, with TRBD2 identical over 10 bases. The germline CDR1 and CDR2 sequences are DFQATT and SNEGSKA (reference sequence). This CDR3 comprises 15 residues. V lost 4 bases to trimming and J lost 4 bases; unmatched junction nucleotides: 8.

This chain uses TRBV3-1 with TRBJ2-2; D may be TRBD2 (6 bases). Germline V gene data show CDR1 as LGHDT and CDR2 as YNNKEL (reference sequence). The CDR3 length is 14 residues. Trimming pared 5 bases from V and 4 bases from J, leaving 11 bases between. In DNA form, the CDR3 reads TGTGCCAGCAGCTCTAGCGCAATCACCGGGGAGCTGTTTTTT. It translates to CASSSSAITGELFF.